This T cell receptor beta chain appears in the sequencing data of a study of blood T cells in healthy people across ages. With a J-beta primer mix and a sample-barcoded 5' primer, a second PCR ran 7 to 11 cycles. One entry per CDR3 protein, called by TCRdb with MiXCR from the 5' RACE reads. The sample lists more than 800,000 distinct CDR3 sequences; under 45% were seen once. The germline CDR1 and CDR2 sequences are SGHAT and FQNNGV. This CDR3 is 14 amino acids long. V lost 4 bases to trimming and J lost 3 bases; unmatched junction nucleotides: 6. The sample was blood. The TCR sequence derives from an older woman in good health. This sequence joins TRBV11-2 and TRBJ2-7; 7 positions agree with TRBD1. The CDR3 here is CASSSDGTVYEQYF. CDR3 sequence (DNA): TGTGCCAGCAGCTCGGATGGGACAGTCTACGAGCAGTACTTC.